Below, one TCR beta chain is given with its context. The entry originates in a study of STAT5B mutations in CD4+ large granular lymphocyte leukemia. Some clones are missing from TCRdb's copy, which holds only in-frame ones; the method was immunoSEQ multiplex PCR. The sample yields about 34,000 clones, 76% seen once. The sequence derives from a human donor in good health. Sequencing input: CD4+ T cells from blood buffy coats.

CDR3 nucleotide sequence: TGTGCCAGTAGTATAGCCAACAGGGGGCCCTACGAGCAGTACTTC. It codes for CASSIANRGPYEQYF. The chain has TRBV19 and TRBJ2-7; 9 positions match TRBD1. The V gene's germline CDR1 is LNHDA and CDR2 SQIVND (reference sequence). V was pared by 1 base and J by 2 bases, with 3 bases of the junction left unmatched. There are 15 residues in the CDR3.